This entry is about one TCR beta chain. Which antigen it targets is not known. Per-base qualities were not stored, and no clone one base away is much larger. The CDR3 starts with the cysteine, ends with the phenylalanine, and has 13 residues. Just CDR3 DNA is preserved here, 39 bases in frame from base 1. Relative to germline, V is 8 bases shorter and J is 0 bases shorter, with 9 bases between their ends. For CDR1 and CDR2, the germline V gene lists MRHNA and SNTAGT. TCRdb shows the sequencer as Illumina NovaSeq 6000. TCRalpha and TCRbeta cDNA libraries were constructed by 5'RACE with constant-segment primers, with sample barcodes and unique molecular identifiers being introduced. Trizol reagent was used to extract RNA from every sample. Library amplification was performed in two PCR steps, and a second sample barcode and Illumina TruSeq adapters were introduced in the second step. The libraries were sequenced on an Illumina NovaSeq using 2 x 150 bp paired-end reads. The paper's data handling went like this. With migec v1.2.7, reads were demultiplexed and then collapsed into UMI-guided consensus sequences. With mixcr v2.1.11, UMI consensuses were aligned to TRA and TRB V and J templates and assembled into clonotypes. Clonotypes were classified as expanded or contracted when called significant by both edgeR and NoisET, with noise models trained on biological replicates. For edgeR calls, a false discovery rate-adjusted p below 0.01 and a log2 fold-change threshold of 1 were applied. As an exploratory analysis of dynamics, PCA with hierarchical clustering was applied to max-normalized trajectories of the 1000 most abundant clonotypes. Each responding clone was given a CD4 or CD8 phenotype based on the CD4+ and CD8+ repertoires, which had been sequenced separately. The raw public reads went through TCRdb reprocessing: fastp at Q25, MiXCR clone calling, in-frame beta chains kept. When rows share a CDR3 protein, they turn into one entry using the most common DNA and genes. TCRdb's processing, not the study's, gives the V and J calls here. This sample has some 300,000 distinct CDR3 sequences in its table, and more than 20% of those were observed once. Roughly 23% of the sample comes from the top ten.

PBMCs were isolated by Ficoll-Paque density gradient centrifugation. The data were taken from a study of T-cell memory formation after mild COVID-19 (dated by TCRdb to about 2021). Looking at the study overall: Most TCR sequence clusters were specific to one of the two donors. T-cell clones expanding and contracting after mild COVID-19 in two donors were tracked by longitudinal TCRalpha and TCRbeta repertoire sequencing. Two young, previously healthy adult volunteers made up the cohort, one male and one female.

Beyond this particular receptor, the publication reports: Clones contracting from day 15 to 85 had balanced CD4/CD8 phenotypes, while a second wave expanding from day 15 to 37 was biased towards CD4+. SARS-CoV-2 specificity was not confirmed for the second-wave clones peaking on day 37. Only a couple of mild cases were covered by the study, and larger cohorts that include severe cases with pre-infection samples were considered necessary. Some responding clones were found in pre-infection memory, which suggests that pre-existing cross-reactive memory T cells took part in the SARS-CoV-2 response. Contracting CD4+ clones turned up mainly in the CM and EM memory subsets, whereas EMRA was where CD8+ clones were enriched.

The specimen sequenced was PBMCs or a T cell subset sorted from them (not recorded which). In this chain, TRBV6-4 is recombined with TRBJ2-3; no confident D gene assignment can be made. The origin of this receptor is a man between 18 and 29 years old who had mild COVID-19 (a few samples of this study predate the infection). The sample titles of this study are shuffled in the database, so cell type and time point are left out; the donor was told from shared clones. The encoded CDR3 is CASASGSTDTQYF. The sequenced DNA: TGTGCCAGCGCGTCCGGTAGCACAGATACGCAGTATTTT.